A single sample is the source of the 21 T cell receptor beta chains below, sequenced in a study of chemoradiotherapy in HPV16-positive cancers. Only in-frame clones appear in the TCRdb table, and some are missing; sequencing was by immunoSEQ multiplex PCR. Seen here are 20,000 to 25,000 clones, roughly 92% observed once, and the top ten hold 15% to 20%. The source was blood, collected from a patient who underwent chemoradiotherapy. These receptor sequences come from a human donor with HPV-associated anogenital cancer.

The chain combines TRBV27 with TRBJ1-5; D not certain. The germline V gene has CDR1 MNHEY and CDR2 SMNVEV (reference sequence). The CDR3 sequence is 16 residues long. V dropped 4 bases and J dropped 4 bases, with 17 bases sitting between them. CDR3 in DNA: TGTGCCAGCAGTTCCCTCGGGCGCGGGATGAATCAGCCCCAGCATTTT. Its protein product is CASSSLGRGMNQPQHF.

The gene calls are TRBV5-1 and TRBJ2-4; D perhaps matches TRBD2 (5 bases). The CDR3 sequence is 16 residues long. The germline V gene has CDR1 SGHRS and CDR2 YFSETQ. The V and J ends lost 0 bases and 6 bases respectively, with 16 bases between them. CDR3 region: CASSLAVGGPGNIQYF. The DNA for the CDR3 is TGCGCCAGCAGCTTGGCCGTCGGCGGGCCGGGAAACATTCAGTACTTC.

The J gene is TRBJ2-7, the V gene TRBV9; a weak D match, TRBD1 (6 bases). CDR3 length: 13 residues. Trimming removed 7 bases from V and 3 bases from J, with 14 bases in between. The germline V gene has CDR1 SGDLS and CDR2 YYNGEE. CDR3 nucleotide sequence: TGTGCCAGCGGGGGCCTTAACCTCTACGAGCAGTACTTC. Protein product: CASGGLNLYEQYF.

The chain has TRBV7-2 and TRBJ1-1, with TRBD1 matching over 10 bases. This CDR3 has 15 amino acids. Germline CDR1 reads SGHTA; CDR2 reads FQGNSA. Unmatched junction bases numbered 4, after V lost 1 base and J lost 5 bases. The CDR3 nucleotides are TGTGCCAGCAGCTTAGTAGGACAGGGGGAGACTGAAGCTTTCTTT. Its translation is CASSLVGQGETEAFF.

V usage is TRBV19 and J usage is TRBJ2-5; no clear D gene. There are 15 residues in the CDR3. Germline V CDR1 and CDR2: LNHDA, SQIVND (reference sequence). V was shortened by 5 bases and J by 5 bases, with 18 bases between the two germline ends. The CDR3 DNA is TGTGCCAGTAGTTCTCAAAGAGGTAGTGGGGAGACCCAGTACTTC. It specifies CASSSQRGSGETQYF.

The chain employs TRBV5-1 and TRBJ2-1; 11 positions agree with TRBD2. The germline CDR1 and CDR2 sequences are SGHRS and YFSETQ. CDR3 length: 18 amino acids. The V segment lost 4 bases and the J segment 9 bases; nucleotides outside the gene matches: 18. The CDR3 is CASSPGLIAGGPAGEQFF. In DNA, the CDR3 is TGCGCCAGCAGCCCCGGCCTTATAGCGGGGGGGCCTGCGGGTGAGCAGTTCTTC.

The V gene is TRBV9, the J gene TRBJ2-3; D is possibly TRBD1 or TRBD2 (6 bases each). With 0 bases removed from V and 2 bases from J, the gap between germline ends came to 13 bases. The germline V gene encodes CDR1 SGDLS and CDR2 YYNGEE. This CDR3 spans 16 amino acids. CDR3 amino acids: CASSVGGGTNTDTQYF. The CDR3 coding sequence is TGTGCCAGCAGCGTAGGAGGCGGGACAAACACAGATACGCAGTATTTT.

The chain joins TRBV27 to TRBJ2-7, with 11 bases lining up with TRBD1. V shed 3 bases and J 5 bases; nucleotides not matched to a gene: 3. This CDR3 has 14 residues. Germline lookup yields CDR1 MNHEY and CDR2 SMNVEV (reference sequence). For the CDR3, the DNA is TGTGCCAGCAGTTTGGGGACAGGGGGAAACGAGCAGTACTTC. It translates to CASSLGTGGNEQYF.

The chain joins TRBV6-5 to TRBJ1-4; TRBD1 might be the D (6 bases). The V gene's germline CDR1 is MNHEY and CDR2 SVGAGI. Trimming shortened V by 2 bases and J by 8 bases, and 6 bases separated the two germline ends. The CDR3 totals 12 residues. CDR3: CASSYQGEKLFF. The CDR3 coding sequence is TGTGCCAGCAGTTACCAGGGGGAAAAACTGTTTTTT.

The genes are TRBV19 and TRBJ2-3; tentatively, D is TRBD1 (5 bases). This CDR3 has 14 amino acids. Germline loops: CDR1 LNHDA, CDR2 SQIVND (reference sequence). Trimming pared 2 bases from V and 4 bases from J, leaving 10 bases between. The CDR3 sequence: CASSINRGPDTQYF. The CDR3, as DNA: TGTGCCAGTAGTATAAATAGGGGTCCAGATACGCAGTATTTT.

The genes are TRBV19 and TRBJ2-2; D uncertain. CDR1 is LNHDA, CDR2 SQIVND, per germline (reference sequence). V was trimmed by 2 bases and J by 0 bases, leaving 7 bases between them. The CDR3 consists of 15 residues. CDR3 sequence (DNA): TGTGCCAGTAGTATAACCCCCACGAACACCGGGGAGCTGTTTTTT. This codes for CASSITPTNTGELFF. Based on the CDR3 plus reference TRBV19 and TRBJ2-2, the full variable domain is DGGITQSPKYLFRKEGQNVTLSCEQNLNHDAMYWYRQDPGQGLRLIYYSQIVNDFQKGDIAEGYSVSREKKESFPLTVTSAQKNPTAFYLCASSITPTNTGELFFGEGSRLTVL.

V usage is TRBV27 and J usage is TRBJ1-2; TRBD1 is a possible D gene (6 bases). There are 16 residues in the CDR3. Germline assignment: CDR1 MNHEY and CDR2 SMNVEV (reference sequence). V dropped 6 bases and J dropped 0 bases, with 17 bases sitting between them. The DNA for the CDR3 is TGTGCCAGCAGCCGGGGGGGGGCCAATCCTAACTATGGCTACACCTTC. This gives the protein CASSRGGANPNYGYTF.

The V and J genes are TRBV7-9 and TRBJ2-1; TRBD2 might be the D (5 bases). Trimming shortened V by 5 bases and J by 9 bases, and 20 bases separated the two germline ends. CDR1 is SEHNR, CDR2 FQNEAQ, per germline (reference sequence). The length of the CDR3 is 15 residues. The CDR3 bases are TGTGCCAGCAGCCCTGGAGGCGAGGGAAAAAGTGAGCAGTTCTTC. Translating it yields CASSPGGEGKSEQFF.

V and J are TRBV7-2 and TRBJ1-2, with a possible D match to TRBD1 (6 bases). V was clipped by 1 base and J by 7 bases, with 13 bases between them. The CDR3 has 14 residues. The V gene's germline CDR1 is SGHTA and CDR2 FQGNSA. The CDR3 bases are TGTGCCAGCAGCTTAGACGGGGGCGCCAGTGGCTACACCTTC. Encoded protein: CASSLDGGASGYTF. The variable domain in full, completed from reference TRBV7-2 and TRBJ1-2, reads GAGVSQSPSNKVTEKGKDVELRCDPISGHTALYWYRQSLGQGLEFLIYFQGNSAPDKSGLPSDRFSAERTGGSVSTLTIQRTQQEDSAVYLCASSLDGGASGYTFGSGTRLTVV.

CDR3 DNA sequence: TGTGCCAGCAGCATGGGACAGGGAAATACTGGGGCCAACGTCCTGACTTTC. It specifies CASSMGQGNTGANVLTF. The gene calls are TRBV11-3 and TRBJ2-6, with 9 bases aligning to TRBD1. The germline gives CDR1 SGHNT, CDR2 YENEEA. J gave up 2 bases and V 5 bases, and 7 bases lay outside the gene matches. The CDR3 runs 17 residues. The variable domain in full, completed from reference TRBV11-3 and TRBJ2-6, reads EAGVVQSPRYKIIEKKQPVAFWCNPISGHNTLYWYLQNLGQGPELLIRYENEEAVDDSQLPKDRFSAERLKGVDSTLKIQPAELGDSAVYLCASSMGQGNTGANVLTFGAGSRLTVL.

The J gene is TRBJ1-2, the V gene TRBV5-4; weak D call: TRBD1 (6 bases). Germline assignment: CDR1 SGHNT and CDR2 YYREEE (reference sequence). With 0 bases removed from V and 0 bases from J, the gap between germline ends came to 9 bases. This CDR3 spans 15 amino acids. The CDR3 here is CASSLEGGPNYGYTF. The DNA of the CDR3 is TGTGCCAGCAGCTTGGAGGGGGGGCCTAACTATGGCTACACCTTC.

This chain uses TRBV5-4 with TRBJ2-7; tentative D call: TRBD2 (5 bases). There are 14 residues in the CDR3. From germline, CDR1 is SGHNT and CDR2 YYREEE (reference sequence). The V and J ends lost 2 bases and 4 bases respectively, with 13 bases between them. DNA of the CDR3: TGTGCCAGCAGCTTAGAGGGAGAGGCTTACGAGCAGTACTTC. Encoded protein: CASSLEGEAYEQYF.

The chain has TRBV19 and TRBJ1-5, with 8 bases that match TRBD1. The CDR3 loop spans 16 amino acids. Losses at the gene ends were 1 base for V and 2 bases for J; bases not matched to a gene: 4. Germline CDR1 is LNHDA and CDR2 is SQIVND (reference sequence). CDR3 in amino acids: CASSIVGTGRNQPQHF. The CDR3 nucleotides read TGTGCCAGTAGTATAGTTGGGACAGGACGCAATCAGCCCCAGCATTTT.

The V call is TRBV11-1, the J call TRBJ2-1; D possibly uses TRBD1 or TRBD2 (5 bases each). Trimming removed 0 bases from V and 2 bases from J, with 5 bases in between. The CDR3 is 14 residues long. From germline, CDR1 is SGHAT and CDR2 FQDESV (reference sequence). The CDR3 DNA reads as TGTGCCAGCAGCTTAGCGGGGGCCTACAATGAGCAGTTCTTC. The encoded protein is CASSLAGAYNEQFF.

The chain carries TRBV7-9 and TRBJ1-5; the D is unclear. The germline gives CDR1 SEHNR, CDR2 FQNEAQ (reference sequence). V lost 2 bases and J 0 bases, leaving 8 bases between the germline ends. This CDR3 contains 15 residues. The CDR3 here is CASSLRGLSNQPQHF. In DNA form, the CDR3 reads TGTGCCAGCAGCTTACGCGGGCTTAGCAATCAGCCCCAGCATTTT.

This clone was recorded a few times. The CDR3 DNA follows: TGTGCCAGCAGCTTAGTTAGGGTAGCGAACACCGGGGAGCTGTTTTTT. Encoded protein: CASSLVRVANTGELFF. V gene TRBV7-9 combines with J gene TRBJ2-2; D gene ambiguous. Germline assignment: CDR1 SEHNR and CDR2 FQNEAQ (reference sequence). The CDR3 loop spans 16 amino acids. V lost 1 base, J lost 0 bases, and 9 bases lay in between.